These 2 T cell receptor beta chains originate from one sample sequenced in a study of control samples from healthy donors and cancer patients. Clones were read by immunoSEQ multiplex PCR, and TCRdb kept only the in-frame ones, dropping some. This sample yields 150,000 to 200,000 clones, of which approximately 94% are seen a single time; approximately 1.4% belongs to the top ten. Sequencing was performed on blood. Receptors were obtained from a woman under 30 in good health.

The chain couples TRBV13 to TRBJ2-1; D perhaps matches TRBD1 (5 bases). CDR3 length equals 15 residues. The germline gives CDR1 PRHDT, CDR2 FYEKMQ (reference sequence). Trimming shortened V by 5 bases and J by 4 bases, and 15 bases separated the two germline ends. The DNA of the CDR3 is TGTGCCAGCAGCACCGACAGAGACCTATACAATGAGCAGTTCTTC. Translation gives CASSTDRDLYNEQFF.

J is TRBJ2-3 and V is TRBV7-9, with D hard to call. This CDR3 is built from 15 residues. The ends were cut back, 1 base at V and 0 bases at J, with 8 bases in the middle. Looked up from germline, CDR1 is SEHNR and CDR2 is FQNEAQ (reference sequence). The CDR3: CASSLEVGSTDTQYF. The CDR3 DNA is TGTGCCAGCAGCTTAGAAGTCGGAAGCACAGATACGCAGTATTTT.